This is a list of T cell receptor beta chains from one sample in a study of blood T cell repertoires in COVID-19. Sequencing was performed with immunoSEQ multiplex PCR; in TCRdb, only in-frame clones are kept and a portion is missing. The sample includes around 95,000 clones, approximately 84% seen only once; the top ten take roughly a tenth. Sequenced input: peripheral blood. The receptors come from a woman older than 75 with acute or convalescent COVID-19. Both conserved end residues are part of each CDR3. A D gene is named only where the DNA matches it firmly. The size field is filled for only some rows; it gives once, few, many or a size class.

>TRBJ2-2|NA|NA|TRBV7-7
CASSFSRNTGELFF
TGTGCCAGCAGCTTTTCCCGGAACACCGGGGAGCTGTTTTTT
>TRBJ2-5|NA|TRBD2|TRBV7-2
CASSNSGRETQYF
TGTGCCAGCAGCAATAGCGGGCGGGAGACCCAGTACTTC
>TRBJ1-2|NA|NA|TRBV28
CASSSGFRFYGYTF
TGTGCCAGCAGTTCAGGGTTCAGGTTTTATGGCTACACCTTC
>TRBJ1-5|NA|NA|TRBV2
CASSGNRDSNQPQHF
TGTGCCAGCAGTGGTAACAGGGATAGCAATCAGCCCCAGCATTTT
>TRBJ1-1|NA|TRBD1|TRBV19
CASKGRDRLNTEAFF
TGTGCCAGTAAGGGTAGGGACAGATTGAACACTGAAGCTTTCTTT
>TRBJ2-5|NA|TRBD2|TRBV28
CASSHRGGGAFGETQYF
TGTGCCAGCAGTCATCGGGGCGGGGGGGCGTTCGGAGAGACCCAGTACTTC
>TRBJ1-2|NA|TRBD1|TRBV19
CASSTDRAANYGYTF
TGTGCCAGTAGTACAGACAGGGCCGCTAACTATGGCTACACCTTC
>TRBJ1-2|NA|NA|TRBV10-3
CAISDSDQTGIYGYTF
TGTGCCATCAGTGATTCGGACCAAACAGGAATCTATGGCTACACCTTC
>TRBJ1-4|NA|TRBD1|TRBV7-6
CASRKDRHNEKLFF
TGTGCCAGCAGAAAGGACAGGCATAATGAAAAACTGTTTTTT
>TRBJ2-2|once|TRBD2|TRBV10-3
CAISESGRGETGELFF
TGTGCCATCAGTGAGTCGGGCCGGGGGGAGACCGGGGAGCTGTTTTTT
>TRBJ1-1|NA|NA|TRBV30
CAWSALPLVSGTEAFF
TGTGCCTGGAGTGCCCTACCCCTCGTATCAGGCACTGAAGCTTTCTTT
>TRBJ1-5|NA|NA|TRBV30
CAWSPRERYSNQPQHF
TGTGCCTGGAGTCCACGGGAGAGATATAGCAATCAGCCCCAGCATTTT
>TRBJ1-2|NA|TRBD1|TRBV9
CASSAIRQGNYGYTF
TGTGCCAGCAGCGCCATTCGACAGGGTAACTATGGCTACACCTTC
>TRBJ2-2|NA|NA|TRBV18
CASSRDSRGGELFF
TGTGCCAGCTCTCGGGACTCGCGCGGCGGGGAGCTGTTTTTT
>TRBJ2-1|NA|NA|TRBV19
CASSMAPGHSYNEQFF
TGTGCCAGTAGTATGGCACCGGGACACTCATACAATGAGCAGTTCTTC
>TRBJ1-1|once|NA|TRBV7-9
CASSQGRVDTEAFF
TGTGCCAGCAGCCAAGGGAGGGTGGACACTGAAGCTTTCTTT
>TRBJ1-1|NA|NA|TRBV16
CASSQFITGYTEAFF
TGTGCCAGCAGCCAATTTATAACAGGGTACACTGAAGCTTTCTTT
>TRBJ1-3|few|NA|TRBV6-5
CASKEVHSGNTIYF
TGTGCCAGCAAGGAGGTACACTCTGGAAACACCATATATTTT
>TRBJ1-1|few|TRBD1|TRBV12-3/TRBV12-4
CASRPQTGTEAFF
TGTGCCAGCAGGCCTCAGACAGGGACTGAAGCTTTCTTT
>TRBJ1-1|once|NA|TRBV7-5
CVRSLGGPRVIEAFF
TGTGTCAGAAGCTTAGGGGGGCCCCGTGTGATTGAAGCTTTCTTT
>TRBJ1-2|NA|NA|TRBV20-1
CSARTRMGYTF
TGCAGTGCTAGAACACGTATGGGCTACACCTTC
>TRBJ1-2|NA|NA|TRBV6-5
CASSYRAGRYGYTF
TGTGCCAGCAGTTACAGGGCAGGGCGCTATGGCTACACCTTC
>TRBJ1-2|NA|NA|TRBV5-5
CASSFRQAGNYGYTF
TGTGCCAGCAGCTTCCGACAGGCCGGGAACTATGGCTACACCTTC
>TRBJ1-6|NA|TRBD1|TRBV10-3
CAISGDRVGSPLHF
TGTGCCATCAGTGGTGACAGGGTTGGATCACCCCTCCACTTT